This TCR beta chain was observed in a study of cytomegalovirus exposure and HLA in healthy donors. The CDR3 extends over 14 amino acids. Germline V gene data show CDR1 as MNHNS and CDR2 as SASEGT. V shed 6 bases and J shed 2 bases, with 11 bases lying between them. 13 Jbeta primers and 60 Vbeta primers were used for the PCR. This table comes from immunoSEQ multiplex PCR, and its TCRdb copy is limited to in-frame clones, with some not included. The sample holds more than 85,000 clones; approximately 83% are singletons and the top ten take 1.5% to 2%. The J gene is TRBJ2-1, the V gene TRBV6-1; D is ambiguous. This receptor was taken from a man aged 35 to 55 in good health and CMV-seronegative. Source material: PBMCs. CDR3 sequence: CASSVVNTYNEQFF. The DNA for the CDR3 is TGTGCCAGCAGCGTAGTTAATACCTACAATGAGCAGTTCTTC.